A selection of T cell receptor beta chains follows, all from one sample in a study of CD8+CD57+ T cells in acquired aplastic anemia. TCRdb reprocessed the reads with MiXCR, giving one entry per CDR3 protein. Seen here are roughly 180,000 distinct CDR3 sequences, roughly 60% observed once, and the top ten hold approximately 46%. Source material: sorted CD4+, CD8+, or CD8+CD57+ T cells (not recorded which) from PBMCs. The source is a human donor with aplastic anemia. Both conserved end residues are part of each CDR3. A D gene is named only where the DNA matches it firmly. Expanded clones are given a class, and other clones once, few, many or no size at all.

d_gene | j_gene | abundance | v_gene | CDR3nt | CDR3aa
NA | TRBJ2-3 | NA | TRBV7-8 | TGTGCCAGCAGCCAACGCTGGGACTTCACAGATACGCAGTATTTT | CASSQRWDFTDTQYF
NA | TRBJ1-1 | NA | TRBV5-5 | TGTGCCAGCAGCTCGTCTTGGACACATGAAGGAGCTTTCTTT | CASSSSWTHEGAFF
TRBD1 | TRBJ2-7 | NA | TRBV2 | TGTGCCAGCAGTGAAGGCCGGACAGGGGGCTACGAGCAGTACTTC | CASSEGRTGGYEQYF
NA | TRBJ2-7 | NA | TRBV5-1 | TGCGCCAGCAGCTTCGTGATGGGGAAGCAGTACTTC | CASSFVMGKQYF
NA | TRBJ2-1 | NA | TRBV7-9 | TGTGCCAGCAGTCGGGTCAATGAGCAGTTCTTC | CASSRVNEQFF
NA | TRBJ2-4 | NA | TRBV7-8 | TGTGCCAGCAGCAGCAAGGTAGGAAAGAACATTCAGTACTTC | CASSSKVGKNIQYF
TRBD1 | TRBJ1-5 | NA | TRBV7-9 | TGTGCCAGCAGCTTAGAACAGGGGACGCCCCAGCATTTT | CASSLEQGTPQHF
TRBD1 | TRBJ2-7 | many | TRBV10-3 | TGTGCCATCAGTGAGTCGAGGACAGGGATGTCCTACGAGCAGTACTTC | CAISESRTGMSYEQYF
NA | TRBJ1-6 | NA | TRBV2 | TGTGCCAGCTTTACGGGAGACACACCCCTCCACTTT | CASFTGDTPLHF
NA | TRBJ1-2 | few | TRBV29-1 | TGCAGCGCCAGCGGCAATGGCTACACCTTC | CSASGNGYTF
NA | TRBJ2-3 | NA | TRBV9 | TGTGCCAGCCGCAGGGGGGGCGGGGGCACAGATACGCAGTATTTT | CASRRGGGGTDTQYF
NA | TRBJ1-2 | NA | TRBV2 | TGTGCCAGTGGCGGAGGTAATCGGGGCGGCTACACCTTC | CASGGGNRGGYTF
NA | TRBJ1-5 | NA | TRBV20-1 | TGCAGTGCTAGTTATCCGACCAATCAGCCCCAGCATTTT | CSASYPTNQPQHF
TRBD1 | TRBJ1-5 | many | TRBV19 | TGTGCCAGTAGTAAGACAGGGTGGAATCAGCCCCAGCATTTT | CASSKTGWNQPQHF
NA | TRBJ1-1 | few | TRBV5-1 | TGCGCCAGCAGCGAAGGGGTTGAAGCTTTCTTT | CASSEGVEAFF
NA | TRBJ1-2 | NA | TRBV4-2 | TGTGCCAGCAGCCAAGCCGGAACCGTACGTGGCTACACCTTC | CASSQAGTVRGYTF
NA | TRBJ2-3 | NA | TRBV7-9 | TGTGCCAGCGGATTTAGCACAGATACGCAGTATTTT | CASGFSTDTQYF
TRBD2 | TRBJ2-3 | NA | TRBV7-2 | TGTGCCAGCTCCAAGGGCTCCGGCGGGGGGGTCACAGATACGCAGTATTTT | CASSKGSGGGVTDTQYF
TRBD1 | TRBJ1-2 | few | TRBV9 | TGTGCCAGCAGCGCAGACAGGGTAGCTGGCTACACCTTC | CASSADRVAGYTF
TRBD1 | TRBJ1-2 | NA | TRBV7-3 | TGTGCCAGCAGCGCCGGGACAGGGGCGCAAGGCTACACCTTC | CASSAGTGAQGYTF
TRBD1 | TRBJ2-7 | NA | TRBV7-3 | TGTGCCAGCAGCGGGACAGAGAACGAGCAGTACTTC | CASSGTENEQYF
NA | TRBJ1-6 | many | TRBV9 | TGTGCCAGCAGCGTTTCCGGCGGTCCACCCCTCCACTTT | CASSVSGGPPLHF
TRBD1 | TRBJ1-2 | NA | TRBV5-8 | TGTGCCAGCAGCTTAGGAACGGTTTACAGGGGGGACTATGGCTACACCTTC | CASSLGTVYRGDYGYTF
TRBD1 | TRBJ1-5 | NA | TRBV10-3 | TGTGCCATCAGTGAGTCTGTGGACAGGGGAGGTAGTCAGCCCCAGCATTTT | CAISESVDRGGSQPQHF
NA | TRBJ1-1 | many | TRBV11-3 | TGTGCCAGCAGCGCTTCGTCGAACACTGAAGCTTTCTTT | CASSASSNTEAFF
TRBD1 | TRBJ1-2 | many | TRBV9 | TGTGCCAGCAGCGTCGGAGGGGGCGACTATGGCTACACCTTC | CASSVGGGDYGYTF
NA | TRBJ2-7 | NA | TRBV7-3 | TGTGCCAGCAGCTTAACTTCCGCGGGGGCGCGAGACGAGCAGTACTTC | CASSLTSAGARDEQYF
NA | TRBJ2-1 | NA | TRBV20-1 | TGCAGTGCTAGGACCAGGTCTGGGGGGGCTAGCAGATACAATGAGCAGTTCTTC | CSARTRSGGASRYNEQFF
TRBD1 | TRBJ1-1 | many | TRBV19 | TGTGCCTCAACTCAGGGGGAAACTGAAGCTTTCTTT | CASTQGETEAFF